This passage covers 24 T cell receptor beta chains from one sample sequenced in a study of vaccination effects on CD4 cells after COVID-19. These receptors' targets are unknown. Clones were sequenced by immunoSEQ multiplex PCR, and TCRdb holds only the in-frame ones, with some missing. The data hold over 60,000 clones, with 70% to 80% observed a single time. Prior to sequencing, the ViraFEST assay stimulated PBMC with viral peptide pools, which expanded the antigen-specific CD4+ T cells. CD4+ T cell isolation took place after nine to eleven days of culture. Vaccine recipients had no previous SARS-CoV-2 infection; their nucleocapsid antibodies were negative. Sample: CD4+ T cells from PBMCs cultured with HCoV-NL63 spike peptides, taken before COVID-19 vaccination. The source is a human donor who received a COVID-19 vaccine.

This rearrangement joins TRBV6-5 to TRBJ2-7, with TRBD1 identical over 9 bases. With V trimmed by 6 bases and J by 3 bases, 6 bases remained unmatched. CDR3 length: 14 amino acids. CDR1 is MNHEY and CDR2 is SVGAGI in the germline V gene. This CDR3 is CASRRSGQGYEQYV. In DNA, the CDR3 is TGTGCCAGCAGGAGGTCGGGACAGGGCTACGAGCAGTACGTC.

The rearrangement joins TRBV19 to TRBJ1-5; D might be TRBD1 (6 bases). Trimming took off 5 bases at V and 4 bases at J, with 15 bases between the two ends. Germline lookup yields CDR1 LNHDA and CDR2 SQIVND (reference sequence). The length of the CDR3 is 15 residues. CDR3 sequence: CASSPSGGPNQPQHF. DNA of the CDR3: TGTGCCAGTAGTCCGTCTGGGGGGCCGAATCAGCCCCAGCATTTT.

The genes are TRBV3-1 (or the pseudogene TRBV3-2) and TRBJ2-7, with 10 bases identical to TRBD1. J lost 5 bases, V lost 4 bases, and 5 bases had no gene match. In germline, CDR1 is LGHDT, CDR2 YNNKEL (reference sequence). The CDR3 loop spans 14 amino acids. CDR3 DNA: TGTGCCAGCAGCCGGGACAGGGGATCCCACGAGCAGTACGTC. Protein sequence: CASSRDRGSHEQYV.

The chain is built from TRBV20-1 and TRBJ1-1, with 10 bases fitting TRBD1. The CDR3 totals 15 residues. V lost 3 bases and J lost 1; bases outside the gene matches: 5. Per germline, CDR1 DFQATT and CDR2 SNEGSKA (reference sequence). The CDR3 DNA reads as TGCAGTGCTAGTCCGACAGGGGGCGCGAACACTGAAGCTTTCTTT. This encodes CSASPTGGANTEAFF.

V and J are TRBV9 and TRBJ2-3; TRBD1 agrees at 9 bases. V lost 4 bases and J lost 3; bases outside the gene matches: 3. This CDR3 contains 14 residues. Germline V gene data show CDR1 as SGDLS and CDR2 as YYNGEE. For the CDR3, the DNA is TGTGCCAGCAGCCGGGACAGGGCTACAGATACGCAGTATTTT. Translating it yields CASSRDRATDTQYF.

V is TRBV5-1 and J is TRBJ2-7, with 9 bases identical to TRBD1. J lost 7 bases, V lost 4 bases, and 12 bases had no gene match. Per germline, CDR1 SGHRS and CDR2 YFSETQ. The CDR3 covers 15 residues. In DNA, the CDR3 is TGCGCCAGCAGCCCAGGGACAGGGAAATTCGGGGAGCAGTACGTC. Residues: CASSPGTGKFGEQYV.

The V gene is TRBV3-1 (or the pseudogene TRBV3-2), the J gene TRBJ2-6; D might be TRBD1 (5 bases). The CDR3 has 15 residues. Trimming removed 3 bases at V and 2 bases at J, with 8 bases between. Per the germline V gene, CDR1 is LGHDT and CDR2 is YNNKEL (reference sequence). CDR3 in DNA: TGTGCCAGCAGCCATTTAGGGGCTGGGGCCAACGTCCTGACTTTC. It translates to CASSHLGAGANVLTF.

This clone was counted a single time. V and J are TRBV7-8 and TRBJ1-3; D gene uncertain. The germline V gene has CDR1 SGHVS and CDR2 FQNEAQ. The CDR3 length is 17 residues. The V and J ends lost 5 bases and 2 bases respectively, with 19 bases between them. This CDR3 reads CASSPAGSRKAGNTIYF. CDR3 bases: TGTGCCAGCAGCCCCGCGGGTTCACGCAAGGCTGGAAACACCATATATTTT.

This clone was detected once. V usage is TRBV11-3 and J usage is TRBJ2-7; 8 nucleotides line up with TRBD1. The CDR3 runs 13 residues. Germline V gives CDR1 SGHNT, CDR2 YENEEA. With V trimmed by 5 bases and J by 5 bases, 5 bases remained unmatched. CDR3 sequence reads: CASSKETGDEQYV. In DNA form, the CDR3 reads TGTGCCAGCAGCAAGGAGACAGGGGACGAGCAGTACGTC.

This clone was counted a few times. The J gene is TRBJ2-2, the V gene TRBV5-1; the match to TRBD1 covers 9 bases. This CDR3 has 16 amino acids. The V segment lost 0 bases and the J segment 2 bases; nucleotides outside the gene matches: 2. Per the germline V gene, CDR1 is SGHRS and CDR2 is YFSETQ. In DNA form, the CDR3 reads TGCGCCAGCAGCTTGGACAGGGGGCGCAACACCGGGGAGCTGTTTTTT. Amino acids: CASSLDRGRNTGELFF.

CDR3 loop: CASTLDAANVLTF. The CDR3 nucleotides are TGCGCCAGCACCCTCGACGCAGCCAACGTCCTGACTTTC. The rearrangement joins TRBV5-1 to TRBJ2-6; no reliable D call. Germline V gene lookup returns CDR1 SGHRS and CDR2 YFSETQ. This CDR3 is 13 amino acids long. V was cut by 6 bases and J by 7 bases, with 11 bases left in between. Filled out from reference TRBV5-1 and TRBJ2-6, the complete variable domain reads KAGVTQTPRYLIKTRGQQVTLSCSPISGHRSVSWYQQTPGQGLQFLFEYFSETQRNKGNFPGRFSGRQFSNSRSEMNVSTLELGDSALYLCASTLDAANVLTFGAGSRLTVL.

This clone was counted only a few times. The rearrangement uses TRBV30 and TRBJ1-1; the D gene is possibly TRBD1 (5 bases). V was clipped by 4 bases and J by 5 bases, with 14 bases between them. Germline V gene sequence: CDR1 GTSNPN, CDR2 SVGIG (reference sequence). The length of the CDR3 is 13 residues. This chain's CDR3 is CAWNTEWGTEAFF. The DNA of the CDR3 is TGTGCCTGGAACACAGAATGGGGGACTGAAGCTTTCTTT.

This clone occurred a few times. The J gene is TRBJ1-6, the V gene TRBV6-5, with 8 bases lining up with TRBD1. The CDR3 has 13 residues. The V segment lost 8 bases and the J segment 8 bases; nucleotides outside the gene matches: 5. Germline values: CDR1 MNHEY, CDR2 SVGAGI. The CDR3 region is CASRQGNHSPLHF. The DNA of the CDR3 is TGTGCCAGCCGACAGGGGAATCATTCACCCCTCCACTTT.

The chain combines TRBV4-1 with TRBJ2-1; TRBD1 matches at 8 bases. The CDR3 sequence is 19 residues long. Germline assignment: CDR1 MGHRA and CDR2 YSYEKL. V shed 2 bases, J shed 5 bases, and the junction held 17 bases outside the gene matches. CDR3 protein: CASSQKKILGGQVHNEQFF. CDR3 coding DNA: TGCGCCAGCAGCCAAAAGAAGATTCTTGGGGGACAGGTCCACAATGAGCAGTTCTTC.

The rearrangement links TRBV20-1 to TRBJ2-5; D may match TRBD1 or TRBD2 (5 bases each). The V and J ends lost 3 bases and 5 bases respectively, with 10 bases between them. The V gene's germline CDR1 is DFQATT and CDR2 SNEGSKA (reference sequence). The CDR3 has 12 amino acids. Written as DNA, the CDR3 is TGCAGTGCTAGTCAAGGGGAGGAGACCCAGTACTTC. Protein: CSASQGEETQYF.

This chain uses TRBV28 with TRBJ1-5; D is unclear. The CDR3 contains 14 residues. Germline V gives CDR1 MDHEN, CDR2 SYDVKM. V lost 6 bases, J lost 5 bases, and 14 bases lay in between. The CDR3 loop is CASRLTERYQPQHF. CDR3 nucleotide sequence: TGTGCCAGCAGACTAACAGAGAGGTATCAGCCCCAGCATTTT.

Only a few counts were recorded for this clone. J is TRBJ1-1 and V is TRBV3-1 (or the pseudogene TRBV3-2); weak D call: TRBD1 (5 bases). The V gene lost 4 bases and the J gene lost 0 bases, with 15 bases spanning the gap. This CDR3 contains 16 residues. Germline V gene sequence: CDR1 LGHDT, CDR2 YNNKEL (reference sequence). CDR3 nucleotide sequence: TGTGCCAGCAGCCCCGGTTGGGGACGCCTGAACACTGAAGCTTTCTTT. Protein sequence: CASSPGWGRLNTEAFF.

This clone was seen more than once but under ten times. The chain links TRBV6-4 to TRBJ2-2; 7 nucleotides match TRBD2. CDR1 is MRHNA, CDR2 SNTAGT, per germline. J was trimmed by 0 bases and V by 3 bases; bases with no gene match: 4. This CDR3 is built from 16 residues. The CDR3 DNA follows: TGTGCCAGCAGTGAGATGGGGGGGACGAACACCGGGGAGCTGTTTTTT. It translates to CASSEMGGTNTGELFF.

Comments on this clone: In the same sample, other DNA sequences code for this CDR3. The chain links TRBV3-1 (or the pseudogene TRBV3-2) to TRBJ2-3, with 15 bases identical to TRBD2. Germline loops: CDR1 LGHDT, CDR2 YNNKEL (reference sequence). The ends lost 0 bases at V and 1 base at J; junction bases unmatched: 2. The CDR3 extends over 18 amino acids. CDR3 sequence: CASSQEGLAGGGTDTQYF. The CDR3 DNA reads TGTGCCAGCAGCCAAGAAGGACTAGCGGGGGGGGGCACAGATACGCAGTATTTT.

This clone occurred a few times. This chain connects TRBV6-5 to TRBJ1-2, with D hard to call. This CDR3 contains 14 residues. The V end lost 3 bases, the J end lost 4 bases, and 12 bases lay between the germline ends. Germline V gene sequence: CDR1 MNHEY, CDR2 SVGAGI. Written as DNA, the CDR3 is TGTGCCAGCAGTTATCAGGCAGGAGGCTATGGCTACACCTTC. Translation gives CASSYQAGGYGYTF.

The chain couples TRBV6-6 to TRBJ1-2, with 12 bases fitting TRBD1. V lost 6 bases and J lost 7; bases outside the gene matches: 6. The CDR3 is 14 amino acids. Per the germline V gene, CDR1 is MNHNY and CDR2 is SVGAGI (reference sequence). CDR3 amino acids: CASSSRDRGLGYTF. DNA for the CDR3: TGTGCCAGCAGCTCAAGGGACAGGGGGCTTGGCTACACCTTC.

For the CDR3, the DNA is TGTGCCAGCAACCCACAGGGGAGTGATCAGCCCCAGCATTTT. It translates to CASNPQGSDQPQHF. This chain connects TRBV6-5 to TRBJ1-5, with TRBD1 identical over 7 bases. V lost 7 bases, J lost 5 bases, and 8 bases stayed unmatched. Germline CDR1 is MNHEY and CDR2 is SVGAGI. The CDR3 is 14 residues long.

The J gene is TRBJ2-5, the V gene TRBV24-1; TRBD1 aligns across 9 bases. CDR3 length: 16 amino acids. Trimming cost V 3 bases and J 5 bases; bases outside gene matches: 9. The germline V gene has CDR1 KGHDR and CDR2 SFDVKD. Written as DNA, the CDR3 is TGTGCCACCAGTGATCAAACCGGGACAGGGATGGAGACCCAGTACTTC. It specifies CATSDQTGTGMETQYF.

This chain uses TRBV5-1 with TRBJ1-2, with D possibly TRBD1 on 5 matching bases. CDR1 and CDR2 from the germline V gene are SGHRS and YFSETQ. CDR3 length equals 16 residues. V was cut by 1 base and J by 2 bases, with 15 bases left in between. In nucleotides, the CDR3 is TGCGCCAGCAGCTTGAGTGGGACTATTTCCAACTATGGCTACACCTTC. The encoded protein is CASSLSGTISNYGYTF.